The 5 T cell receptor beta chains given below trace back to one sample, sequenced in a study of cytomegalovirus exposure and HLA in healthy donors. The PCR made use of 60 Vbeta and 13 Jbeta primers. The table came from immunoSEQ multiplex PCR; TCRdb's copy has only in-frame clones and leaves some out. The data show about 97,000 clones, over 80% seen once. The sample was PBMCs. Receptors originate from a man aged 35-49 years in good health and CMV-seronegative.

The genes are TRBV5-1 and TRBJ1-1; the match to TRBD1 covers 7 bases. Trimming at V came to 4 bases and at J to 4 bases, leaving 7 bases not matched to a gene. The CDR3 consists of 14 residues. Germline V gene lookup returns CDR1 SGHRS and CDR2 YFSETQ. The CDR3 protein is CASSLYRGGTEAFF. The CDR3 bases are TGCGCCAGCAGCCTCTACAGGGGTGGCACTGAAGCTTTCTTT.

The chain combines TRBV5-1 with TRBJ2-5; 11 bases line up with TRBD1. This CDR3 comprises 16 residues. V shed 5 bases, J shed 4 bases, and the junction held 10 bases outside the gene matches. Looked up from germline, CDR1 is SGHRS and CDR2 is YFSETQ. DNA for the CDR3: TGCGCCAGCAGTCCCGGGAGGGGACAGGGGGGAGAGACCCAGTACTTC. Its protein is CASSPGRGQGGETQYF.

The gene calls are TRBV7-2 and TRBJ2-6; 7 nucleotides line up with TRBD2. The trim removed 5 bases at V and 1 base at J, leaving 2 bases unmatched. Germline V gene lookup returns CDR1 SGHTA and CDR2 FQGNSA. CDR3 size: 15 residues. In DNA, the CDR3 is TGTGCCAGCAGCCCCGGGGGGTCTGGGGCCAACGTCCTGACTTTC. Protein sequence: CASSPGGSGANVLTF.

The J gene is TRBJ2-7, the V gene TRBV21-1; the tabulated D call, TRBD2, remains unverified against the DNA. TRBV21-1 corresponds to a pseudogene. The CDR3 runs 15 residues. As DNA, the CDR3 is TGTGCCAGACACCCAAGAGCGAGCCTCTCCTACGAGCAGTACTTC. It translates to CARHPRASLSYEQYF.

This clone was seen more than once but under ten times. This chain joins TRBV5-1 and TRBJ2-2; 10 bases are a match to TRBD1. With 4 bases clipped from V and 3 bases from J, the junction kept 3 bases outside the gene matches. Germline assignment: CDR1 SGHRS and CDR2 YFSETQ. The CDR3 contains 15 residues. The CDR3, as DNA: TGCGCCAGCAGCGTGGGACAGGGGTACACCGGGGAGCTGTTTTTT. Residues: CASSVGQGYTGELFF.